What follows is one TCR beta chain and its context. Its specificity is not known. The data stem from a study of cytomegalovirus exposure and HLA in healthy donors. General study findings and limits: In a later analysis, HLA-associated TCR beta chains were more clonally expanded than equally common others.

This CDR3 has 15 residues. The V gene end was trimmed by 2 bases and the J gene end by 2 bases; junction bases not matched to a gene: 1. Germline loops: CDR1 SGDLS, CDR2 YYNGEE. The PCR contained 60 Vbeta and 13 Jbeta primers. The protocol was immunoSEQ multiplex PCR, while the TCRdb copy is restricted to in-frame clones and leaves out a portion. The data show 200,000 or so clones, with around 83% seen just once and less than 3.5% held by the top ten. The receptor comes from a woman between 40 and 55 years old in good health and CMV-seronegative. The sample was PBMCs. The chain links TRBV9 to TRBJ1-3, with 10 bases that match TRBD1. As DNA, the CDR3 is TGTGCCAGCAGCGTCGGGACAGGGGCTGGAAACACCATATATTTT. As protein: CASSVGTGAGNTIYF.